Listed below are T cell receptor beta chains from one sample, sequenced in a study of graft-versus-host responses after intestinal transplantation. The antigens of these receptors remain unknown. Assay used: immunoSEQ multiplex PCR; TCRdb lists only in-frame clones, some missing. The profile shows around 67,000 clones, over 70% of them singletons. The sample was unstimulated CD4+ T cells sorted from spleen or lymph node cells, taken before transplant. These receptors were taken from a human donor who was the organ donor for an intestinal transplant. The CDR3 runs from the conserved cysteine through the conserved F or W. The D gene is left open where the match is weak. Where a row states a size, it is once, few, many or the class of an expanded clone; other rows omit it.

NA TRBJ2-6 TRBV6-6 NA CASSYRQYSGANVLTF TGTGCCAGCAGTTACCGACAGTACTCTGGGGCCAACGTCCTGACTTTC
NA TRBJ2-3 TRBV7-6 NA CASSLVSTRGQSRDTQYF TGTGCCAGCAGCTTAGTTAGTACCAGGGGCCAATCCAGAGATACGCAGTATTTT
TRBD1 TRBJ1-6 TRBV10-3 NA CAITAGQGGNSPLHF TGTGCCATCACCGCTGGACAGGGAGGTAATTCACCCCTCCACTTT
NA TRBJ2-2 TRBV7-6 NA CASSWSQEGGELFF TGTGCCAGCAGCTGGTCACAGGAGGGCGGGGAGCTGTTTTTT
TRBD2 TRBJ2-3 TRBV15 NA CATRPGGRITDTQYF TGTGCCACCAGGCCGGGGGGACGGATCACAGATACGCAGTATTTT
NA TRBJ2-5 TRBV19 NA CASSSGASSKETQYF TGTGCCAGTAGTAGTGGGGCCAGCTCAAAAGAGACCCAGTACTTC
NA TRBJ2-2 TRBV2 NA CASNPRGTGELFF TGTGCCAGCAACCCAAGGGGCACCGGGGAGCTGTTTTTT
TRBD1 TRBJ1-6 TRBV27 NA CATQGAFRNSPLHF TGTGCCACCCAGGGGGCGTTCCGTAATTCACCCCTCCACTTT
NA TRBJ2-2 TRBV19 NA CASSTTGNTGELFF TGTGCCAGTAGTACCACAGGGAACACCGGGGAGCTGTTTTTT
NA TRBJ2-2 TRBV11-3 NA CASSVNSGITGELFF TGTGCCAGCAGCGTAAATTCGGGGATCACCGGGGAGCTGTTTTTT
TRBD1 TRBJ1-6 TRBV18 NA CASSSDRGVGSPLHF TGTGCCAGCTCATCGGACAGGGGAGTTGGTTCACCCCTCCACTTT
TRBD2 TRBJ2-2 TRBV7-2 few CASSLQGSGGVNTGELFF TGTGCCAGCAGCCTTCAGGGTAGCGGGGGGGTGAACACCGGGGAGCTGTTTTTT
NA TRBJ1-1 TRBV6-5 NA CASSRTGSQNTEAFF TGTGCCAGCAGCCGAACAGGGTCGCAGAACACTGAAGCTTTCTTT
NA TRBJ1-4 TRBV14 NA CASSQVRGENEKLFF TGTGCCAGCAGCCAAGTAAGGGGTGAAAATGAAAAACTGTTTTTT
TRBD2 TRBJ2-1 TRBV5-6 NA CASSLKTSGGPKNEQFF TGTGCCAGCAGCTTGAAGACTAGCGGGGGACCGAAGAATGAGCAGTTCTTC
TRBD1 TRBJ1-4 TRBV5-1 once CASSLTGEINEKLFF TGCGCCAGCAGCTTGACAGGGGAAATAAATGAAAAACTGTTTTTT
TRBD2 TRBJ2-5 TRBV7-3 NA CASSSGGLAYGETQYF TGTGCCAGCAGCTCTGGTGGACTAGCGTACGGGGAGACCCAGTACTTC
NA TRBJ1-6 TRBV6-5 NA CASSYAGTLNSPLHF TGTGCCAGCAGTTACGCCGGGACACTCAATTCACCCCTCCACTTT
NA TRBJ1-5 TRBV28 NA CASSPSGGGSEPQHF TGTGCCAGCAGTCCCTCGGGGGGTGGTTCGGAGCCCCAGCATTTT
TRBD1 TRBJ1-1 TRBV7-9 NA CASSLYGTGNTEAFF TGTGCCAGCAGCCTATACGGGACAGGGAACACTGAAGCTTTCTTT
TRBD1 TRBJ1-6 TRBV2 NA CASSVQGAYNSPLHF TGTGCCAGCAGTGTCCAGGGGGCTTATAATTCACCCCTCCACTTT
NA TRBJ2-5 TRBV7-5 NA CARSLYPGQQETQYF TGTGCCAGAAGCTTATATCCGGGACAACAAGAGACCCAGTACTTC
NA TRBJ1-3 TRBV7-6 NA CASSLGPGVGNTIYF TGTGCCAGCAGCTTAGGTCCAGGGGTTGGAAACACCATATATTTT
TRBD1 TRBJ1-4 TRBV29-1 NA CSGQNRGEKLFF TGCAGCGGCCAAAACAGGGGGGAAAAACTGTTTTTT
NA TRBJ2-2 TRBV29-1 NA CSAGTGSNTGELFF TGCAGCGCCGGAACCGGGTCGAACACCGGGGAGCTGTTTTTT
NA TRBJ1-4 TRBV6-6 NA CASRLTGEKLFF TGTGCCAGCAGGTTGACTGGGGAAAAACTGTTTTTT
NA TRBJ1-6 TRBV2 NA CASRGGRGNSPLHF TGTGCCAGCAGGGGCGGACGAGGGAATTCACCTCTCCACTTT
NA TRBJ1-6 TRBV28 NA CASSVQGKDNSPLHF TGTGCCAGCAGTGTCCAGGGGAAGGATAATTCACCCCTCCACTTT